These T cell receptor beta chains were read from a single sample in a study of blood T cell repertoires in COVID-19. Sequencing was performed with immunoSEQ multiplex PCR; in TCRdb, only in-frame clones are kept and a portion is missing. The table lists some 200,000 clones, roughly 80% of them singletons, with about 15% in the top ten. Specimen: peripheral blood. Receptor source: a young man with active or convalescent COVID-19. CDR3s include the opening cysteine and the closing phenylalanine or tryptophan. Each record gives: J gene, V gene, clone size, D gene, CDR3 DNA, CDR3 protein. A D gene is named only where the DNA matches it firmly. Some rows have no size entry. The others give once, few or many, or a class for an expanded clone.

>TRBJ2-3|TRBV24-1|-|-
TGTGCCACCAGTGACCGGGTGAATACGCAGTATTTT
CATSDRVNTQYF
>TRBJ1-3|TRBV28|-|-
TGTGCCAGCAGTTTATGGACCTCCGGGAACACCATATATTTT
CASSLWTSGNTIYF
>TRBJ1-6|TRBV24-1|-|-
TGTGCCACCAGGAAACAGGGAGTTTATTCACCCCTCCACTTT
CATRKQGVYSPLHF
>TRBJ1-3|TRBV28|-|-
TGTGCCAGCAGTTCAGACAGGTTGATCTCTGGAAACACCATATATTTT
CASSSDRLISGNTIYF
>TRBJ1-5|TRBV28|-|-
TGTGCCAGCAGCTTAGAGGGTGCGAGTCAGCCCCAGCATTTT
CASSLEGASQPQHF
>TRBJ2-3|TRBV6-5|once|TRBD2
TGTGCCAGCAGTTACTCGTTCGGCGGGGGAGATACGCAGTATTTT
CASSYSFGGGDTQYF
>TRBJ1-1|TRBV2|-|-
TGTGCCAGCACGCGGGGGGTGGGGACTGAAGCTTTCTTT
CASTRGVGTEAFF
>TRBJ1-1|TRBV4-1|-|TRBD1
TGCGCCAGCAGCACGAGTCGGGGACAGTTGACGGAATCTGAAGCTTTCTTT
CASSTSRGQLTESEAFF
>TRBJ1-1|TRBV11-3|once|TRBD1
TGTGCCAGCAGCTCCGCCGGGACAGGGACCACTGAAGCTTTCTTT
CASSSAGTGTTEAFF
>TRBJ1-4|TRBV28|-|-
TGTGCCAGCAGTTATAACCCCCTTCGGGGGCTGTTTTTT
CASSYNPLRGLFF
>TRBJ1-1|TRBV2|-|TRBD1
TGTGCCAGCAACGGACAGGGGGCCACTGAAGCTTTCTTT
CASNGQGATEAFF
>TRBJ1-1|TRBV10-3|-|-
TGTGCCATCAGTGAAGGGAACAGGCGTGAAGCTTTCTTT
CAISEGNRREAFF
>TRBJ1-2|TRBV25-1|-|-
TGTGCCAGCAGTCTTCCGGGAGCTAACTATGGCTACACCTTC
CASSLPGANYGYTF
>TRBJ2-7|TRBV6-5|few|TRBD2
TGTGCCAGCAGTTACGGCGGGAGCACCTACGAGCAGTACTTC
CASSYGGSTYEQYF
>TRBJ1-1|TRBV7-9|-|-
TGTGCCAGCAGCCCGGGGGGGCCTGAAGCTTTCTTT
CASSPGGPEAFF